The 26 T cell receptor beta chains below come from one sample, sequenced in a study of tumor and adjacent non-tumor tissue in lung cancer. A modified ARM-PCR protocol with three rounds of nested PCR amplified TCRbeta. TCRdb redid the calling of the multiplex PCR reads with MiXCR, one entry per CDR3 protein. The table includes about 100,000 distinct CDR3 sequences, about 62% detected once. This sample's RNA came from whole unsorted tissue. More than 3 cm separated this lung sample from the edge of the tumor. Input material: distant non-tumor lung tissue. Receptor source: a man younger than 45 with non-small cell lung cancer.

This clonotype was seen at least ten times. The rearrangement links TRBV29-1 to TRBJ2-2; D perhaps matches TRBD1 (6 bases). Germline V CDR1 and CDR2: SQVTM, ANQGSEA. The germline V and J ends were trimmed by 8 bases and 2 bases, with 15 bases remaining between them. CDR3 size: 14 residues. The CDR3 DNA follows: TGCAGCTTCTCACCGGGACACAACACCGGGGAGCTGTTTTTT. It is translated as CSFSPGHNTGELFF.

This chain uses TRBV11-2 with TRBJ2-7; D not certain. V lost 8 bases, J lost 1 base, and 12 bases lay in between. This CDR3 has 13 residues. CDR1 is SGHAT and CDR2 is FQNNGV in the germline V gene. CDR3: CASCYPNSYEQYF. DNA of the CDR3: TGTGCCAGCTGCTATCCGAATTCCTACGAGCAGTACTTC.

As concerns this clonotype: A single base separates this from a much larger clone, so it may be a read error. CDR3 coding DNA: TGCAGTGCTAGACTAGGGACCTACGAGCAGTACTTC. Translating it yields CSARLGTYEQYF. The chain has TRBV20-1 and TRBJ2-7, with unresolved D. The CDR3 sequence is 12 residues long. With 2 bases removed from V and 2 bases from J, the gap between germline ends came to 7 bases. Germline V CDR1 and CDR2: DFQATT, SNEGSKA (reference sequence).

To note about this clonotype: This may be a read error, as it is one base from a much larger clone. This sequence joins TRBV5-6 and TRBJ2-3; D might be TRBD2 (5 bases). Germline values: CDR1 SGHDT, CDR2 YYEEEE. CDR3 length equals 16 residues. Trimming took 3 bases from V and 2 from J, leaving 16 bases between them. CDR3 sequence reads: CASSWTGSGATDTQYF. CDR3 nucleotide sequence: TGTGCCAGCAGCTGGACGGGGAGCGGCGCCACAGATACGCAGTATTTT.

Turning to this clonotype: An end of the junction differs from the germline gene, which may be a read error. This chain connects TRBV6-5 to TRBJ1-5; 7 positions agree with TRBD1. The CDR3 consists of 15 residues. Germline CDR1 MNHEY, CDR2 SVGAGI. CDR3 region: CVSRNDRANNQPQHF. CDR3 in DNA: TGTGTCAGCAGAAATGACAGGGCCAACAATCAGCCCCAGCATTTT.

With regard to this clonotype: Because it lacks the conserved phenylalanine or tryptophan at the end, this CDR3 is likely a read error. CDR3 residues: CASSLGTGFYEQFS. DNA of the CDR3: TGTGCCAGCAGCCTCGGGACAGGGTTCTATGAGCAGTTCTCC. The chain links TRBV11-3 to TRBJ2-1, with TRBD1 matching over 9 bases. The CDR3 spans 14 residues. Germline V CDR1 and CDR2: SGHNT, YENEEA. The V segment lost 5 bases and the J segment 8 bases; nucleotides outside the gene matches: 7.

Remarks on this clonotype: The CDR3 end shows no conserved phenylalanine or tryptophan, and so a read error is likely. V usage is TRBV11-2 and J usage is TRBJ2-1; 8 positions agree with TRBD2. The CDR3 length is 15 residues. CDR1 and CDR2 from the germline V gene are SGHAT and FQNNGV. The CDR3 loop reads CDSSFISGGNNEQFL. CDR3 bases: TGTGACAGCAGCTTTATTTCGGGAGGGAATAATGAGCAGTTCCTC.

Of note for this clonotype: Without the conserved terminal phenylalanine or tryptophan, this CDR3 likely stems from a read error. The DNA is left out, because the CDR3 cannot be placed on it with certainty; the CDR3 is given as TCRdb lists it. The CDR3 loop is CTSSAGTLWHYL. This sequence joins TRBV11-2 and TRBJ2-3; TRBD2, as called in the table, went unchecked against the DNA. The CDR3 contains 12 residues when both ends are counted. CDR1 and CDR2 from the germline V gene are SGHAT and FQNNGV.

The CDR3 bases are TGTGCCAGCAGCCAGGTTTGGGGGAAGTTGGAGACCCAGTACTTC. Its protein is CASSQVWGKLETQYF. V and J are TRBV4-2 and TRBJ2-5, with D possibly being TRBD1 or TRBD2 (5 bases each). The germline V and J ends were trimmed by 3 bases and 5 bases, with 16 bases remaining between them. This CDR3 is built from 15 residues. Germline CDR1 LGHNA, CDR2 YNFKEQ.

The V and J genes are TRBV11-2 and TRBJ1-2; unclear D gene. V gave up 5 bases and J gave up 1 base, with 20 bases separating them. In germline, CDR1 is SGHAT, CDR2 FQNNGV. CDR3 length equals 17 residues. The CDR3 DNA reads TGTGCCAGCAGCGTCCTAGGGATGGGCAACCTTAACTATGGCTACACCTTC. It is translated as CASSVLGMGNLNYGYTF.

About this clonotype: The junction differs from germline at one of its ends, possibly a read error. The chain uses TRBV4-1 and TRBJ1-6; maybe TRBD1 (6 bases). The germline CDR1 and CDR2 sequences are MGHRA and YSYEKL. The CDR3 has 15 residues. The CDR3 DNA is TGTGCCAGCAAGCCCAGAGGCCAGGGGCTTTCACCCCTCCACTTT. Amino acids: CASKPRGQGLSPLHF.

The table lists this clonotype with many counts. V usage is TRBV20-1 and J usage is TRBJ2-1; 10 bases are a match to TRBD2. Germline CDR1 and CDR2: DFQATT and SNEGSKA (reference sequence). After removal of 2 bases from V and 4 bases from J, the junction contained 5 bases not matched to a gene. The CDR3 contains 15 residues. The CDR3 DNA reads TGCAGTGCTAGATTTGGACTAGCGGAGTACAATGAGCAGTTCTTC. Translating gives CSARFGLAEYNEQFF.

This clonotype occurred many times. This chain links TRBV7-9 with TRBJ2-3; D is possibly TRBD1 (5 bases). CDR3 size: 17 residues. Germline loops: CDR1 SEHNR, CDR2 FQNEAQ (reference sequence). Trimming removed 2 bases at V and 0 bases at J, with 15 bases between. Here the CDR3 reads CASSLSFGRASTDTQYF. CDR3 in DNA: TGTGCCAGCAGCTTATCCTTTGGCAGGGCGAGCACAGATACGCAGTATTTT. Filled out from reference TRBV7-9 and TRBJ2-3, the complete variable domain reads DTGVSQNPRHKITKRGQNVTFRCDPISEHNRLYWYRQTLGQGPEFLTYFQNEAQLEKSRLLSDRFSAERPKGSFSTLEIQRTEQGDSAMYLCASSLSFGRASTDTQYFGPGTRLTVL.

To note about this clonotype: The CDR3 does not end in the conserved phenylalanine or tryptophan, so this is likely a read error. The chain joins TRBV6-2 or TRBV6-3 to TRBJ2-7; 10 bases match TRBD2. The CDR3 length is 14 residues. The V gene end was trimmed by 9 bases and the J gene end by 4 bases; junction bases not matched to a gene: 9. Germline values: CDR1 MNHEY, CDR2 SVGEGT. DNA for the CDR3: TGTGCCAGTAGTCTACTAGCGGGACTATACGAGCAGTACATG. It specifies CASSLLAGLYEQYM.

This clonotype was observed at least ten times. The J gene is TRBJ1-2, the V gene TRBV20-1; D remains ambiguous. The germline V gene has CDR1 DFQATT and CDR2 SNEGSKA (reference sequence). This CDR3 contains 16 residues. The V gene lost 0 bases and the J gene lost 2 bases, with 16 bases spanning the gap. The CDR3 DNA follows: TGCAGTGCTAGAGACCCCTACTCCGGGTCAAACTATGGCTACACCTTC. The encoded protein is CSARDPYSGSNYGYTF.

The gene calls are TRBV29-1 and TRBJ2-2; possible D gene TRBD2, 6 bases. There are 17 residues in the CDR3. Trimming shortened V by 5 bases and J by 4 bases, and 23 bases separated the two germline ends. Per germline, CDR1 SQVTM and CDR2 ANQGSEA. Here the CDR3 DNA reads TGCAGCGTTAAAGGTCTTACTAGCAGGCGGACCACCGGGGAGCTGTTTTTT. This codes for CSVKGLTSRRTTGELFF.

With regard to this clonotype: The junction shows a germline mismatch at one end, possibly a read error. V usage is TRBV11-1 and J usage is TRBJ2-4; no reliable D call. Germline assignment: CDR1 SGHAT and CDR2 FQDESV (reference sequence). This CDR3 spans 16 amino acids. The CDR3 DNA reads as TGTGCCAGCACCCACTCAGGTAGGGCGACAAAATACATTCAGTACTTT. Translation gives CASTHSGRATKYIQYF.

This clonotype was seen only a few times. The chain uses TRBV11-2 and TRBJ2-1; D is ambiguous. Per the germline V gene, CDR1 is SGHAT and CDR2 is FQNNGV. V gave up 0 bases and J gave up 9 bases, with 6 bases separating them. This CDR3 is built from 12 residues. CDR3 sequence: CASSLDSVEQFF. The CDR3 coding sequence is TGTGCCAGCAGCTTAGATTCGGTTGAGCAGTTCTTC.

Comment on this clonotype: This likely comes from a read error, as the CDR3 has no conserved phenylalanine or tryptophan at its end. This chain uses TRBV12-3 or TRBV12-4 with TRBJ2-7, with TRBD1 identical over 7 bases. CDR3 length equals 14 residues. Written as DNA, the CDR3 is TGTGCCAGCAGGATGACAGGGCCGTCCTACAAGCAGTACCTC. This sequence encodes CASRMTGPSYKQYL.

On this clonotype itself: Its ends do not fully match the called genes, so a read error is possible. As DNA, the CDR3 is TGTGCCAACAGTTACCCCCTCACAGGTGGGAGATCCTACGAGCAGTACTTC. The encoded protein is CANSYPLTGGRSYEQYF. J is TRBJ2-7 and V is TRBV6-2 or TRBV6-3; tentatively, D is TRBD1 or TRBD2 (5 bases each). This CDR3 comprises 17 residues. Germline V gene lookup returns CDR1 MNHEY and CDR2 SVGEGT.

The chain combines TRBV27 with TRBJ2-7, with D unclear. From germline, CDR1 is MNHEY and CDR2 SMNVEV (reference sequence). The CDR3 has 13 residues. Between the trimmed V and J ends, which lost 6 bases and 4 bases, there was a span of 13 bases. As DNA, the CDR3 is TGTGCCAGCAGCCCTAACAAAGCATACGAGCAGTACTTC. Its protein is CASSPNKAYEQYF.

Notes on this clonotype: The conserved phenylalanine or tryptophan normally closing the CDR3 is absent here, so this likely arose from a read error. The CDR3 protein is CASSPRQGGYSYNEQFS. CDR3 nucleotide sequence: TGTGCCAGCAGCCCTCGGCAAGGCGGATACTCCTACAATGAGCAGTTCTCC. This sequence joins TRBV11-2 and TRBJ2-1; D ambiguous. This CDR3 is built from 17 residues. Germline CDR1 and CDR2: SGHAT and FQNNGV. V shed 5 bases and J shed 0 bases, with 17 bases lying between them.

This sequence joins TRBV9 and TRBJ2-2; 7 positions agree with TRBD1. CDR1 is SGDLS, CDR2 YYNGEE, per germline. The CDR3 is made up of 14 amino acids. Trimming cost V 3 bases and J 6 bases; bases outside gene matches: 5. For the CDR3, the DNA is TGTGCCAGCAGCGCTACAGGGGAAGCCGGGGAGCTGTTTTTT. Residues: CASSATGEAGELFF.

This clonotype appeared a few times. This may come from a read error, since a much larger clone is one base off. This chain uses TRBV20-1 with TRBJ2-1, with 8 bases aligning to TRBD2. Germline CDR1 is DFQATT and CDR2 is SNEGSKA (reference sequence). CDR3 length: 13 residues. CDR3 DNA sequence: TGCAGTGCTAGAGTAGCGGGGAGGAATGAGCAGTCCTTC. It is translated as CSARVAGRNEQSF.

This chain joins TRBV11-1 and TRBJ1-1; tentative D call: TRBD1 (6 bases). The V and J ends lost 8 bases and 2 bases respectively, with 12 bases between them. The CDR3 contains 13 residues. Germline V CDR1 and CDR2: SGHAT, FQDESV (reference sequence). As DNA, the CDR3 is TGTGCCAGCTGTGGACAGCACAACACTGAAGCTTTCTTT. It encodes CASCGQHNTEAFF.

The table lists this clonotype with a few counts. V and J are TRBV11-2 and TRBJ2-5; 8 bases map to TRBD1. Germline V gene sequence: CDR1 SGHAT, CDR2 FQNNGV. The V gene end was trimmed by 2 bases and the J gene end by 9 bases; junction bases not matched to a gene: 5. The CDR3 runs to 13 residues. CDR3 region: CASSLQGAGAQYF. The CDR3 DNA sequence: TGTGCCAGCAGCTTACAGGGGGCTGGGGCCCAGTACTTC.